This TCR beta chain was sequenced for a study of CD8+ T cells in alopecia areata. The investigators collected lesional scalp punch biopsies and peripheral blood from alopecia areata patients. The sequencing template was cDNA reverse transcribed from extracted RNA. Sequencing used immunoSEQ multiplex PCR; TCRdb keeps in-frame clones, though not all of them. The sample records hundreds of thousands of clones, roughly 69% being singletons. CDR1 and CDR2 (germline): MNHEY, SMNVEV (reference sequence). V lost 4 bases to trimming and J lost 6 bases, with 12 bases between them. The CDR3 extends over 14 amino acids.

The V gene is TRBV27, the J gene TRBJ2-2, with D possibly being TRBD2 (6 bases). This sample comprised CD4+ T cells sorted from blood, obtained at week 0. This receptor was identified in a human donor with alopecia areata. The CDR3 sequence: CASSSGGRSGELFF. CDR3 DNA sequence: TGTGCCAGCAGTTCCGGAGGGCGGTCCGGGGAGCTGTTTTTT.